The 32 T cell receptor beta chains presented below share a single source sample, sequenced in a study of control samples from healthy donors and cancer patients (dated by TCRdb to the early 2020s). Library preparation employed the immunoSEQ multiplex PCR assay. This is the immuneACCESS table as TCRdb keeps it, with only in-frame sequences that have V and J called. A part of the clones is gone; compared with another copy, unresolved V genes explain less than half, and the rest is unexplained. The sample table contains over 120,000 clones; only one count was recorded for roughly 94% of them. The ten biggest clones cover 13% to 15% of the sample. The sequenced sample was PBMCs. Receptors originate from a man aged 60-69 years with colorectal cancer.

This sequence joins TRBV6-5 and TRBJ2-1, with 8 positions matching TRBD1. The ends lost 0 bases at V and 5 bases at J; junction bases unmatched: 6. CDR3 length: 16 residues. Looked up from germline, CDR1 is MNHEY and CDR2 is SVGAGI. CDR3 in DNA: TGTGCCAGCAGTTACTCGACCGCGGACAGGGACAATGAGCAGTTCTTC. As protein: CASSYSTADRDNEQFF.

As regards this clone: The sample carries other DNA sequences with the same CDR3. This rearrangement joins TRBV5-1 to TRBJ1-6; the D gene is possibly TRBD1 (6 bases). Trimming removed 0 bases from V and 5 bases from J, with 6 bases in between. This CDR3 is built from 14 residues. From germline, CDR1 is SGHRS and CDR2 YFSETQ. CDR3 region: CASSLGQDNSPLHF. As DNA, the CDR3 is TGCGCCAGCAGCTTGGGACAGGATAATTCACCCCTCCACTTT.

V gene TRBV7-7 combines with J gene TRBJ2-1; 8 nucleotides agree with TRBD2. The V gene end was trimmed by 5 bases and the J gene end by 2 bases; junction bases not matched to a gene: 5. The CDR3 extends over 15 amino acids. Germline-derived CDR1 and CDR2 are SSHAT and FNYEAQ (reference sequence). The CDR3 coding sequence is TGTGCCAGCAGCCCCGGGGGGGGGCCCTACAATGAGCAGTTCTTC. Residues: CASSPGGGPYNEQFF.

This clone has just a few counts. The chain carries TRBV10-3 and TRBJ1-1; 8 bases are a match to TRBD1. The trim removed 3 bases at V and 10 bases at J, leaving 1 base unmatched. The germline V gene has CDR1 ENHRY and CDR2 SYGVKD. CDR3 size: 11 residues. The CDR3 nucleotides read TGTGCCATCAGTGACAGGGGGCTAGCTTTCTTT. Its protein product is CAISDRGLAFF.

The chain uses TRBV10-3 and TRBJ1-3; D uncertain. The CDR3 is 13 residues long. With 4 bases removed from V and 4 bases from J, the gap between germline ends came to 8 bases. Germline loops: CDR1 ENHRY, CDR2 SYGVKD. CDR3 coding DNA: TGTGCCATCAGTGCGCAAGGGGGAAACACCATATATTTT. Translation gives CAISAQGGNTIYF.

This rearrangement joins TRBV3-1 (or the pseudogene TRBV3-2) to TRBJ2-7, with TRBD2 as a possible D gene (6 bases). V gave up 1 base and J gave up 2 bases, with 12 bases separating them. Germline CDR1 reads LGHDT; CDR2 reads YNNKEL (reference sequence). CDR3 size: 15 residues. CDR3 bases: TGTGCCAGCAGCCAAGTCGGGGGAACACCCTACGAGCAGTACTTC. Its translation: CASSQVGGTPYEQYF.

The rearrangement joins TRBV10-3 to TRBJ1-5; D not resolved. V was clipped by 0 bases and J by 8 bases, with 5 bases between them. This CDR3 is 12 amino acids long. CDR1 and CDR2 (germline): ENHRY, SYGVKD. The CDR3 nucleotides read TGTGCCATCAGTGAGTCGAGGGAGCCCCAGCATTTT. Its translation: CAISESREPQHF.

CDR3 bases: TGTGCCAGCAGCCCTGACTGGGTCAGGGCCCAGTACTTC. This encodes CASSPDWVRAQYF. The gene calls are TRBV7-6 and TRBJ2-5; possible D gene TRBD1, 5 bases. This CDR3 comprises 13 residues. Trimming took 5 bases from V and 9 from J, leaving 16 bases between them. Germline assignment: CDR1 SGHVS and CDR2 FNYEAQ.

The chain links TRBV15 to TRBJ1-2; 10 bases match TRBD1. V shed 3 bases, J shed 6 bases, and the junction held 4 bases outside the gene matches. This CDR3 is built from 14 residues. Germline assignment: CDR1 LNHNV and CDR2 YYDKDF (reference sequence). The CDR3 reads CATSRRQGAHGYTF. DNA for the CDR3: TGTGCCACCAGCAGGCGACAGGGGGCACATGGCTACACCTTC.

The rearrangement joins TRBV5-5 to TRBJ2-7; 7 bases line up with TRBD1. This CDR3 region has 14 residues. The V segment lost 2 bases and the J segment 3 bases; nucleotides outside the gene matches: 5. Germline V gene data show CDR1 as SGHKS and CDR2 as YYEKEE (reference sequence). CDR3 DNA: TGTGCCAGCAGCTTTTCGGGACAGTACTACGAGCAGTACTTC. Encoded protein: CASSFSGQYYEQYF.

CDR3 sequence reads: CASSLGAETQYF. CDR3 in DNA: TGTGCCAGCAGTTTGGGGGCCGAGACCCAGTACTTC. The chain recombines TRBV12-3 or TRBV12-4 with TRBJ2-5, with D tentatively TRBD1 (6 bases). This CDR3 comprises 12 residues. The V and J ends lost 3 bases and 5 bases respectively, with 7 bases between them.

CDR3 sequence reads: CASSPGLAGARYQETQYF. The CDR3 DNA is TGCGCCAGCAGCCCGGGACTAGCGGGGGCCCGGTACCAAGAGACCCAGTACTTC. The chain is built from TRBV4-1 and TRBJ2-5, with 14 bases that match TRBD2. This CDR3 is 18 amino acids long. The germline CDR1 and CDR2 sequences are MGHRA and YSYEKL. Trimming removed 4 bases from V and 0 bases from J; junction bases left unmatched: 7.

The chain couples TRBV12-3 or TRBV12-4 to TRBJ2-7; D uncertain. This CDR3 is built from 13 residues. Trimming took off 4 bases at V and 7 bases at J, with 14 bases between the two ends. Written as DNA, the CDR3 is TGTGCCAGCAGTTCCGGCCTGTTCTCGGAGCAGTACTTC. Encoded protein: CASSSGLFSEQYF.

The rearrangement uses TRBV5-4 and TRBJ2-7; 8 nucleotides agree with TRBD2. V trimming: 4 bases; J trimming: 1 base; junction bases outside the gene matches: 10. This CDR3 region has 16 residues. Germline V gives CDR1 SGHNT, CDR2 YYREEE (reference sequence). CDR3 region: CASSPNVGGGSYEQYF. CDR3 in DNA: TGTGCCAGCAGCCCAAACGTGGGCGGGGGGTCCTACGAGCAGTACTTC.

The rearrangement links TRBV5-4 to TRBJ2-6, with 7 bases lining up with TRBD1. V was clipped by 4 bases and J by 0 bases; unmatched bases: 10. Germline assignment: CDR1 SGHNT and CDR2 YYREEE (reference sequence). This CDR3 region has 18 residues. CDR3 nucleotide sequence: TGTGCCAGCAGCCGGGGAAGGCAGGGGGTCTCTGGGGCCAACGTCCTGACTTTC. It codes for CASSRGRQGVSGANVLTF.

This sequence joins TRBV19 and TRBJ2-2; 10 nucleotides match TRBD2. With V trimmed by 1 base and J by 6 bases, 5 bases remained unmatched. There are 16 residues in the CDR3. The germline gives CDR1 LNHDA, CDR2 SQIVND (reference sequence). The CDR3 is CASSIASGGPAGELFF. DNA for the CDR3: TGTGCCAGTAGTATAGCTAGCGGGGGCCCTGCCGGGGAGCTGTTTTTT.

The chain recombines TRBV28 with TRBJ2-2; the D is unclear. The CDR3 is 11 residues long. Germline V gene data show CDR1 as MDHEN and CDR2 as SYDVKM. V lost 3 bases and J lost 4, with 0 bases in between. The CDR3 DNA sequence: TGTGCCAGCAGTTTCACCGGGGAGCTGTTTTTT. Translating it yields CASSFTGELFF.

The chain uses TRBV29-1 and TRBJ2-1; D may be TRBD2 (6 bases). Germline V gene data show CDR1 as SQVTM and CDR2 as ANQGSEA. The CDR3 is made up of 13 amino acids. The ends were cut back, 7 bases at V and 8 bases at J, with 18 bases in the middle. The CDR3 DNA reads TGCAGCGCCGCGGGACTGCCGCGGGATGAGCAGTTCTTC. Translating it yields CSAAGLPRDEQFF.

The chain recombines TRBV4-1 with TRBJ2-2, with 9 bases matching TRBD2. The V gene's germline CDR1 is MGHRA and CDR2 YSYEKL. The CDR3 consists of 15 residues. After removal of 4 bases from V and 4 bases from J, the junction contained 4 bases not matched to a gene. This chain's CDR3 is CASSLSGGGTGELFF. CDR3 DNA: TGCGCCAGCAGCCTTAGCGGGGGTGGCACCGGGGAGCTGTTTTTT.

V is TRBV10-3 and J is TRBJ1-2, with no clear D. The CDR3 runs 11 residues. Between the trimmed V and J ends, which lost 0 bases and 6 bases, there was a span of 2 bases. From germline, CDR1 is ENHRY and CDR2 SYGVKD. For the CDR3, the DNA is TGTGCCATCAGTGAGTCGGATGGCTACACCTTC. As protein: CAISESDGYTF.

The chain has TRBV23-1 and TRBJ2-3; D not resolved. TRBV23-1 is filed as an ORF, its function uncertain. This CDR3 spans 16 amino acids. V lost 0 bases and J 2 bases, leaving 12 bases between the germline ends. The CDR3 sequence is CASSQSGVKTTDTQYF. CDR3 DNA: TGCGCCAGCAGTCAATCTGGTGTGAAGACCACAGATACGCAGTATTTT.

The chain couples TRBV4-1 to TRBJ2-6; D is undetermined. This CDR3 has 15 residues. Trimming shortened V by 3 bases and J by 0 bases, and 6 bases separated the two germline ends. CDR1 and CDR2 from the germline V gene are MGHRA and YSYEKL. In DNA, the CDR3 is TGCGCCAGCAGCCATGTCTCCTCTGGGGCCAACGTCCTGACTTTC. Translating gives CASSHVSSGANVLTF.

The V call is TRBV30, the J call TRBJ1-2, with D possibly TRBD1 on 5 matching bases. From germline, CDR1 is GTSNPN and CDR2 SVGIG (reference sequence). The ends were cut back, 2 bases at V and 4 bases at J, with 11 bases in the middle. The CDR3 totals 13 residues. The CDR3 nucleotides are TGTGCCTGGAGTTCCAGGGTAATCTATGGCTACACCTTC. Translated, it gives CAWSSRVIYGYTF.

This chain connects TRBV29-1 to TRBJ2-2, with 10 bases matching TRBD1. This CDR3 region has 14 residues. Germline V gene data show CDR1 as SQVTM and CDR2 as ANQGSEA. V lost 4 bases, J lost 7 bases, and 6 bases stayed unmatched. The CDR3 protein is CSVARQGASGELFF. CDR3 coding DNA: TGCAGCGTTGCCCGACAGGGGGCAAGCGGGGAGCTGTTTTTT.

V gene TRBV6-4 combines with J gene TRBJ2-1; no definite D call. Germline V gene data show CDR1 as MRHNA and CDR2 as SNTAGT. This CDR3 has 13 residues. Trimming removed 0 bases at V and 6 bases at J, with 6 bases between. The CDR3 reads CASSDSPLNEQFF. CDR3 DNA sequence: TGTGCCAGCAGTGACTCCCCTCTCAATGAGCAGTTCTTC.

The chain employs TRBV19 and TRBJ1-4; unclear D gene. Trimming removed 3 bases at V and 7 bases at J, with 9 bases between. The CDR3 extends over 13 amino acids. Per the germline V gene, CDR1 is LNHDA and CDR2 is SQIVND (reference sequence). CDR3 nucleotides: TGTGCCAGTAGTATTATACCTGGTGAAAAACTGTTTTTT. This sequence encodes CASSIIPGEKLFF.

Written as DNA, the CDR3 is TGTGCCAGCAGCTTAGGGACGGGGACATCCTACGAGCAGTACTTC. This sequence encodes CASSLGTGTSYEQYF. The chain recombines TRBV11-2 with TRBJ2-7; D possibly corresponds to TRBD1 (6 bases). Per the germline V gene, CDR1 is SGHAT and CDR2 is FQNNGV. The CDR3 is 15 residues long. V was clipped by 1 base and J by 1 base, with 11 bases between them.

The chain couples TRBV12-3 or TRBV12-4 to TRBJ2-4; D unresolved. The length of the CDR3 is 13 residues. With 6 bases removed from V and 0 bases from J, the gap between germline ends came to 6 bases. CDR3 coding DNA: TGTGCCAGCAGGCCCCAAGCCAAAAACATTCAGTACTTC. Residues: CASRPQAKNIQYF.

The CDR3 region is CASSSEGQGVQETQYF. CDR3 in DNA: TGTGCCAGCAGCTCGGAGGGACAGGGCGTCCAAGAGACCCAGTACTTC. V usage is TRBV7-8 and J usage is TRBJ2-5; 9 bases line up with TRBD1. V shed 4 bases and J 1 base; nucleotides not matched to a gene: 7. Per the germline V gene, CDR1 is SGHVS and CDR2 is FQNEAQ. The CDR3 runs 16 residues.

V usage is TRBV7-2 and J usage is TRBJ1-2, with TRBD1 as a possible D gene (5 bases). V lost 5 bases to trimming and J lost 4 bases, with 20 bases between them. The CDR3 spans 16 residues. Germline CDR1 is SGHTA and CDR2 is FQGNSA. The CDR3: CASSLASSGQLYGYTF. The CDR3 region has the DNA TGTGCCAGCAGCCTCGCTTCATCCGGACAACTCTATGGCTACACCTTC.

The chain employs TRBV27 and TRBJ2-5; 7 bases map to TRBD1. Germline V gives CDR1 MNHEY, CDR2 SMNVEV (reference sequence). The junction had 6 bases not matched to a gene; V was cut back by 4 bases and J by 4 bases. The CDR3 totals 14 residues. CDR3 sequence (DNA): TGTGCCAGCAGTTGGGCAAACAGGGGAGAGACCCAGTACTTC. Amino acids: CASSWANRGETQYF.

The V gene is TRBV7-2, the J gene TRBJ1-5; TRBD1 might be the D (5 bases). Germline-derived CDR1 and CDR2 are SGHTA and FQGNSA. This CDR3 is 15 amino acids long. The V gene lost 0 bases and the J gene lost 4 bases, with 10 bases spanning the gap. For the CDR3, the DNA is TGTGCCAGCAGCTTAGCGGCAGGGTTGAATCAGCCCCAGCATTTT. Encoded protein: CASSLAAGLNQPQHF.